This TCR beta chain was recorded in a study of T cell responses to AZD1222 COVID-19 vaccine. Looked up from germline, CDR1 is MNHEY and CDR2 is SVGAGI. This CDR3 region has 14 residues. V lost 4 bases and J lost 1; bases outside the gene matches: 3. Repertoires were generated with immunoSEQ multiplex PCR, while TCRdb's copy carries only in-frame clones and drops some. This sample carries about 81,000 clones, 85% to 95% of them seen once, and the ten largest clones take about 8%. This sample comprised peripheral blood, obtained 28 days after the second AZD1222 dose. The chain employs TRBV6-5 and TRBJ1-1; 7 nucleotides align to TRBD1. This receptor was obtained from an adult who received the AZD1222 COVID-19 vaccine. CDR3 nucleotide sequence: TGTGCCAGCAGTTTGGACAGGACGAACACTGAAGCTTTCTTT. Its translation: CASSLDRTNTEAFF.